The next 29 T cell receptor beta chains were all read from a single sample in a study of blood T cell repertoires in COVID-19. The table came from immunoSEQ multiplex PCR; TCRdb's copy has only in-frame clones and leaves some out. This sample has under 300,000 clones, with 83% found just once. Specimen: peripheral blood. Every receptor here comes from a human donor in a cohort sampled during active COVID-19.

The chain uses TRBV7-3 and TRBJ2-5, with D unclear. CDR1 and CDR2 from the germline V gene are SGHTA and FQGTGA. With 4 bases removed from V and 5 bases from J, the gap between germline ends came to 11 bases. CDR3 length: 13 residues. CDR3 DNA sequence: TGTGCCAGCAGCTCCACACTACGGGAGACCCAGTACTTC. This gives the protein CASSSTLRETQYF.

The CDR3 reads CASSLAGQLFYGYTF. CDR3 bases: TGTGCCAGCAGCTTAGCGGGACAGCTATTCTATGGCTACACCTTC. This chain uses TRBV11-2 with TRBJ1-2, with 7 bases lining up with TRBD1. V lost 1 base to trimming and J lost 4 bases; unmatched junction nucleotides: 6. CDR3 length: 15 amino acids. The germline gives CDR1 SGHAT, CDR2 FQNNGV.

This clone was observed a few times. The V call is TRBV5-1, the J call TRBJ1-4; D gene uncertain. Germline V gene sequence: CDR1 SGHRS, CDR2 YFSETQ. The CDR3 totals 14 residues. V was shortened by 5 bases and J by 7 bases, with 15 bases between the two germline ends. Here the CDR3 reads CASRLGRLGEKLFF. Here the CDR3 DNA reads TGCGCCAGCAGGCTGGGCAGGTTGGGTGAAAAACTGTTTTTT. The full variable domain, its missing parts supplied by reference TRBV5-1 and TRBJ1-4, is KAGVTQTPRYLIKTRGQQVTLSCSPISGHRSVSWYQQTPGQGLQFLFEYFSETQRNKGNFPGRFSGRQFSNSRSEMNVSTLELGDSALYLCASRLGRLGEKLFFGSGTQLSVL.

V gene TRBV18 combines with J gene TRBJ2-7; 9 positions agree with TRBD1. From germline, CDR1 is KGHSH and CDR2 LQKENI. With V trimmed by 2 bases and J by 4 bases, 6 bases remained unmatched. CDR3 size: 15 residues. The DNA of the CDR3 is TGTGCCAGCTCACCAAGCCCGACAGGGGGTTACGAGCAGTACTTC. Translation gives CASSPSPTGGYEQYF.

CDR3 in amino acids: CASSPSRDLDTIYF. Here the CDR3 DNA reads TGTGCCAGCAGCCCGTCCCGGGACTTGGACACCATATATTTT. The chain links TRBV7-2 to TRBJ1-3; TRBD1 might be the D (5 bases). V was pared by 5 bases and J by 8 bases, with 16 bases between. There are 14 residues in the CDR3. Germline V CDR1 and CDR2: SGHTA, FQGNSA. Looking up the rest from reference TRBV7-2 and TRBJ1-3 gives the full variable domain: GAGVSQSPSNKVTEKGKDVELRCDPISGHTALYWYRQSLGQGLEFLIYFQGNSAPDKSGLPSDRFSAERTGGSVSTLTIQRTQQEDSAVYLCASSPSRDLDTIYFGEGSWLTVV.

The chain joins TRBV11-2 to TRBJ1-6; possible D gene TRBD1, 5 bases. The germline V gene has CDR1 SGHAT and CDR2 FQNNGV. The CDR3 consists of 15 residues. Trimming removed 4 bases at V and 16 bases at J, with 23 bases between. The CDR3 region has the DNA TGTGCCAGCAGCTCCCCCCGCGACAGCCCTCATGGACTCCACTTT. It is translated as CASSSPRDSPHGLHF.

The chain is built from TRBV5-1 and TRBJ2-3, with 9 bases that match TRBD2. Trimming cost V 0 bases and J 5 bases; bases outside gene matches: 10. From germline, CDR1 is SGHRS and CDR2 YFSETQ. This CDR3 is 17 amino acids long. The CDR3 bases are TGCGCCAGCAGCTTGGGTGGCGGGGGGGCCGGTGGAGATACGCAGTATTTT. This gives the protein CASSLGGGGAGGDTQYF.

This clone was found once. The chain is built from TRBV6-5 and TRBJ1-6; TRBD1 agrees at 8 bases. Trimming at V came to 5 bases and at J to 9 bases, leaving 9 bases not matched to a gene. Germline V gene lookup returns CDR1 MNHEY and CDR2 SVGAGI. The CDR3 totals 15 residues. CDR3 amino acids: CASSPRQGYGSPLHF. DNA for the CDR3: TGTGCCAGCAGTCCCCGACAGGGGTACGGTTCACCCCTCCACTTT.

V usage is TRBV18 and J usage is TRBJ2-1, with a possible D match to TRBD2 (5 bases). Germline V CDR1 and CDR2: KGHSH, LQKENI. With 2 bases removed from V and 8 bases from J, the gap between germline ends came to 10 bases. The CDR3 is 13 residues long. CDR3 amino acids: CASSPERADEQFF. CDR3 coding DNA: TGTGCCAGCTCACCAGAGAGGGCCGATGAGCAGTTCTTC.

V and J are TRBV6-5 and TRBJ1-6; D is possibly TRBD1 (5 bases). The V end was cut by 7 bases, the J end by 14 bases, with 15 bases between. Germline CDR1 MNHEY, CDR2 SVGAGI. This CDR3 contains 12 residues. CDR3 DNA sequence: TGTGCCAGCAAGAGGGACGGGGGAACCCTCCACTTT. Translating gives CASKRDGGTLHF.

V usage is TRBV7-2 and J usage is TRBJ1-4; 10 bases agree with TRBD1. V lost 7 bases, J lost 6 bases, and 8 bases stayed unmatched. This CDR3 is built from 15 residues. Germline loops: CDR1 SGHTA, CDR2 FQGNSA. The CDR3 nucleotides are TGTGCCAGCACCCGATCCGGGACAGGGGATGAAAAACTGTTTTTT. This gives the protein CASTRSGTGDEKLFF.

V is TRBV6-5 and J is TRBJ2-3; 13 bases are shared with TRBD2. The CDR3 has 16 residues. The V and J ends lost 4 bases and 6 bases, in that order; junction bases with no gene match: 7. From germline, CDR1 is MNHEY and CDR2 SVGAGI. The CDR3 sequence: CASSWTSGSLLDTQYF. The CDR3 coding sequence is TGTGCCAGCAGTTGGACTAGCGGGAGTCTGTTGGATACGCAGTATTTT.

The chain links TRBV5-1 to TRBJ2-3; 7 bases fit TRBD1. Trimming at V came to 4 bases and at J to 0 bases, leaving 5 bases not matched to a gene. The CDR3 loop spans 15 amino acids. The germline V gene has CDR1 SGHRS and CDR2 YFSETQ. The CDR3 coding sequence is TGCGCCAGCAGCCCGACAGGGATGAGCACAGATACGCAGTATTTT. Translation: CASSPTGMSTDTQYF.

The sample holds one count of this clone. The rearrangement links TRBV6-1 to TRBJ1-1; TRBD1 might be the D (5 bases). V lost 0 bases to trimming and J lost 1 base, with 6 bases between them. CDR1 and CDR2 from the germline V gene are MNHNS and SASEGT. The CDR3 length is 14 residues. The CDR3 region is CASSEAGGNTEAFF. The CDR3 DNA reads as TGTGCCAGCAGTGAAGCGGGGGGGAACACTGAAGCTTTCTTT.

The CDR3 nucleotides are TGTGCCAGCAGTGCCCGGGACAGGGGGCCGGGGGAGCAGTACTTC. It yields the protein CASSARDRGPGEQYF. The genes are TRBV28 and TRBJ2-7; 12 nucleotides match TRBD1. After removal of 5 bases from V and 7 bases from J, the junction contained 9 bases not matched to a gene. This CDR3 contains 15 residues. From germline, CDR1 is MDHEN and CDR2 SYDVKM.

The chain employs TRBV4-1 and TRBJ1-3; D is uncertain. Germline CDR1 reads MGHRA; CDR2 reads YSYEKL. Trimming removed 4 bases from V and 0 bases from J, with 10 bases in between. The CDR3 length is 15 residues. CDR3 coding DNA: TGCGCCAGCAGCCCAATCGGAGCCTCTGGAAACACCATATATTTT. Amino acids: CASSPIGASGNTIYF.

The V call is TRBV3-1 (or the pseudogene TRBV3-2), the J call TRBJ2-1, with 9 bases lining up with TRBD2. Trimming removed 4 bases from V and 4 bases from J; junction bases left unmatched: 5. The CDR3 loop spans 15 amino acids. Germline loops: CDR1 LGHDT, CDR2 YNNKEL (reference sequence). The CDR3 nucleotides are TGTGCCAGCAGCCCGACTAGCGGAGTATACAATGAGCAGTTCTTC. Its translation is CASSPTSGVYNEQFF.

V is TRBV15 and J is TRBJ1-2; no clear D gene. Germline V gene sequence: CDR1 LNHNV, CDR2 YYDKDF (reference sequence). The CDR3 totals 14 residues. Trimming removed 1 base from V and 5 bases from J, with 11 bases in between. The CDR3 here is CATSRGGIQYGYTF. The DNA of the CDR3 is TGTGCCACCAGCAGAGGAGGGATTCAGTATGGCTACACCTTC.

The genes are TRBV10-1 and TRBJ2-3; TRBD2 agrees at 12 bases. V dropped 2 bases and J dropped 3; count of bases not matched to a gene: 6. Germline V gene data show CDR1 as WNHNN and CDR2 as SYGVQD (reference sequence). The CDR3 length is 17 residues. In DNA, the CDR3 is TGCGCCAGCAGTGAGCCGCTAGCGGGGGGGTTAACAGATACGCAGTATTTT. Protein sequence: CASSEPLAGGLTDTQYF.

This chain uses TRBV30 with TRBJ1-4; 9 nucleotides align to TRBD1. V dropped 7 bases and J dropped 6; count of bases not matched to a gene: 6. The germline gives CDR1 GTSNPN, CDR2 SVGIG (reference sequence). There are 13 residues in the CDR3. CDR3 sequence reads: CASSRDRDEKLFF. The CDR3, as DNA: TGTGCCTCCTCCCGGGACAGGGATGAAAAACTGTTTTTT.

The gene calls are TRBV19 and TRBJ2-2; 10 bases map to TRBD1. J lost 0 bases, V lost 4 bases, and 11 bases had no gene match. The CDR3 extends over 19 amino acids. Germline V gene data show CDR1 as LNHDA and CDR2 as SQIVND (reference sequence). The DNA for the CDR3 is TGTGCCAGTAGTAAGACCAGGACAGGGGGTCGCGCGAACACCGGGGAGCTGTTTTTT. It codes for CASSKTRTGGRANTGELFF.

This chain links TRBV5-5 with TRBJ1-3; D not resolved. The V gene lost 0 bases and the J gene lost 0 bases, with 13 bases spanning the gap. CDR3 size: 17 residues. Germline CDR1 reads SGHKS; CDR2 reads YYEKEE (reference sequence). The CDR3 DNA is TGTGCCAGCAGCTTGGACCCCCCCAGAACCTCTGGAAACACCATATATTTT. Translating it yields CASSLDPPRTSGNTIYF.

The rearrangement links TRBV2 to TRBJ2-2; TRBD2 might be the D (6 bases). The germline V gene encodes CDR1 SNHLY and CDR2 FYNNEI. There are 15 residues in the CDR3. Trimming removed 3 bases at V and 4 bases at J, with 12 bases between. The CDR3 region is CASSEEGRATGELFF. CDR3 DNA: TGTGCCAGCAGTGAGGAGGGGCGGGCCACCGGGGAGCTGTTTTTT.

This clone was found a few times. The chain has TRBV6-5 and TRBJ2-7; maybe TRBD2 (5 bases). Germline CDR1 reads MNHEY; CDR2 reads SVGAGI. V gave up 4 bases and J gave up 4 bases, with 17 bases separating them. The CDR3 is made up of 15 amino acids. The CDR3 loop is CASSFRGFDLYEQYF. The CDR3 bases are TGTGCCAGCAGTTTCCGAGGGTTTGACTTATACGAGCAGTACTTC.

Here the CDR3 reads CASSQGGRGGYTF. The CDR3 coding sequence is TGCGCCAGCAGCCAAGGGGGCAGGGGAGGCTACACCTTC. The chain combines TRBV5-1 with TRBJ1-2, with 7 positions matching TRBD1. There are 13 residues in the CDR3. Per the germline V gene, CDR1 is SGHRS and CDR2 is YFSETQ. With 4 bases clipped from V and 8 bases from J, the junction kept 8 bases outside the gene matches.

The rearrangement links TRBV7-2 to TRBJ2-1, with 8 nucleotides matching TRBD2. The CDR3 has 12 residues. V lost 5 bases to trimming and J lost 9 bases; unmatched junction nucleotides: 3. Germline V lookup: CDR1 SGHTA, CDR2 FQGNSA. Here the CDR3 DNA reads TGTGCCAGCAGCGAAGCGGGGGTTGAGCAGTTCTTC. Translating gives CASSEAGVEQFF.

This clone was seen repeatedly, ten times or more. This chain joins TRBV6-5 and TRBJ1-2; perhaps TRBD1 as D (5 bases). V dropped 6 bases and J dropped 8 bases, with 16 bases sitting between them. The CDR3 has 13 residues. Germline CDR1 and CDR2: MNHEY and SVGAGI. This CDR3 reads CASRPTGWYGYTF. For the CDR3, the DNA is TGTGCCAGCAGGCCCACAGGATGGTACGGCTACACCTTC.

The CDR3 spells CASSQPGQATGEQFF. The CDR3 nucleotides read TGCGCCAGCAGTCAGCCGGGACAGGCTACGGGGGAGCAGTTCTTC. The chain uses TRBV10-1 and TRBJ2-1; TRBD1 agrees at 8 bases. There are 15 residues in the CDR3. V lost 5 bases and J lost 10; bases outside the gene matches: 13. Germline-derived CDR1 and CDR2 are WNHNN and SYGVQD (reference sequence).

V and J are TRBV2 and TRBJ2-7, with TRBD1 matching 7 bases. The CDR3 has 14 residues. Germline V gene sequence: CDR1 SNHLY, CDR2 FYNNEI. V trimming: 6 bases; J trimming: 3 bases; junction bases outside the gene matches: 8. The CDR3: CASRRDSLLYEQYF. The CDR3 DNA reads TGTGCCAGCAGAAGGGACAGCCTTCTCTACGAGCAGTACTTC.